These T cell receptor beta chains were read from a single sample in a study of blood T cell repertoires in COVID-19. Sequencing used immunoSEQ multiplex PCR; TCRdb keeps in-frame clones, though not all of them. The sample contains 8,000 or so clones, about 91% of which appear only once. The sequenced material came from peripheral blood. All receptors derive from a woman aged 50 to 65 with active or convalescent COVID-19. CDR3s include the opening cysteine and the closing phenylalanine or tryptophan. Each record gives: V gene, D gene, J gene, clone size, CDR3 DNA, CDR3 protein. The D gene is left open where the match is weak. Size tells how often a clone was seen (once, few, many) or the class of an expanded clone, and some rows leave it out.

V: TRBV6-2/TRBV6-3; D: .; J: TRBJ2-7; size: .; DNA: TGTGCCAGCAGTTACCCAACCTACGAGCAGTACTTC; CDR3: CASSYPTYEQYF
V: TRBV14; D: .; J: TRBJ2-7; size: .; DNA: TGTGCCAGCAGCCGCCTCCAGGGGGGCTACGAGCAGTACTTC; CDR3: CASSRLQGGYEQYF
V: TRBV2; D: .; J: TRBJ2-2; size: .; DNA: TGTGCCAGCAGCCTAGACACCGGGGAGCTGTTTTTT; CDR3: CASSLDTGELFF
V: TRBV2; D: .; J: TRBJ1-5; size: .; DNA: TGTGCCAGCAGTGAAGGGGGGCAGGACGGACAGCCCCAGCATTTT; CDR3: CASSEGGQDGQPQHF
V: TRBV30; D: .; J: TRBJ2-1; size: .; DNA: TGTGCCTGGCAAGGGGACTCATACTACAATGAGCAGTTCTTC; CDR3: CAWQGDSYYNEQFF
V: TRBV3-1/TRBV3-2; D: .; J: TRBJ2-3; size: .; DNA: TGTGCCAGCAGCCCCCACGGGGATACGCAGTATTTT; CDR3: CASSPHGDTQYF
V: TRBV19; D: .; J: TRBJ2-2; size: .; DNA: TGTGCCAGTAGAGGCGGTAGGCCGGGGACCGGGGAGCTGTTTTTT; CDR3: CASRGGRPGTGELFF
V: TRBV4-1; D: .; J: TRBJ1-2; size: .; DNA: TGCGCCAGCAGCCAAGACCGACAGCACTATGGCTACACCTTC; CDR3: CASSQDRQHYGYTF
V: TRBV6-5; D: .; J: TRBJ1-4; size: .; DNA: TGTGCCAGCAGCACAACTAATGAAAAACTGTTTTTT; CDR3: CASSTTNEKLFF
V: TRBV11-3; D: .; J: TRBJ1-1; size: .; DNA: TGTGCCAGCAGCTCGCAGGGGAACACTGAAGCTTTCTTT; CDR3: CASSSQGNTEAFF
V: TRBV5-4; D: TRBD1; J: TRBJ1-1; size: .; DNA: TGTGCCAGCAGCTATGAAAGACAGGGACTGAACACTGAAGCTTTCTTT; CDR3: CASSYERQGLNTEAFF
V: TRBV7-8; D: .; J: TRBJ1-3; size: .; DNA: TGTGCCAGCAGCCGCAGGGATGGAAACACCATATATTTT; CDR3: CASSRRDGNTIYF
V: TRBV29-1; D: TRBD2; J: TRBJ2-1; size: once; DNA: TGCAGCGTCCTTAGCGGGGGGGACAATGAGCAGTTCTTC; CDR3: CSVLSGGDNEQFF
V: TRBV19; D: .; J: TRBJ2-3; size: once; DNA: TGTGCCAGTAGTAGCCCTTGGGCTACTGATACGCAGTATTTT; CDR3: CASSSPWATDTQYF
V: TRBV15; D: TRBD1; J: TRBJ2-5; size: .; DNA: TGTGCCACCAGCAGAGATAGGACAGGGCGGGAGACCCAGTACTTC; CDR3: CATSRDRTGRETQYF
V: TRBV6-2/TRBV6-3; D: .; J: TRBJ2-1; size: .; DNA: TGTGCCAGCAGCGCAGCTAGCTCCTACAATGAGCAGTTCTTC; CDR3: CASSAASSYNEQFF
V: TRBV2; D: TRBD1; J: TRBJ1-5; size: .; DNA: TGTGCCAGCAGCCTCGGACAGGGAGGGCGTCAGCCCCAGCATTTT; CDR3: CASSLGQGGRQPQHF
V: TRBV4-1; D: TRBD2; J: TRBJ2-3; size: .; DNA: TGCGCCAGTGCGCTAGCGGACAGCACAGATACGCAGTATTTT; CDR3: CASALADSTDTQYF
V: TRBV3-1/TRBV3-2; D: .; J: TRBJ2-1; size: .; DNA: TGTGCCAGCAGCCAAGACCGGTACAATGAGCAGTTCTTC; CDR3: CASSQDRYNEQFF
V: TRBV7-2; D: TRBD2; J: TRBJ2-1; size: .; DNA: TGTGCCAGCAGCCCCAGACTAGCGGGAGGGAATGAGCAGTTCTTC; CDR3: CASSPRLAGGNEQFF
V: TRBV28; D: TRBD2; J: TRBJ2-3; size: .; DNA: TGTGCCAGCAGTGACCGGACTAGCGGGAGGGCCGGTACGCAGTATTTT; CDR3: CASSDRTSGRAGTQYF
V: TRBV18; D: TRBD1; J: TRBJ1-5; size: .; DNA: TGTGCCAGCTCGCAGGCAGGACAGGGGGCGCGCAATCAGCCCCAGCATTTT; CDR3: CASSQAGQGARNQPQHF
V: TRBV9; D: .; J: TRBJ1-2; size: .; DNA: TGTGCCAGCAGCGGGGGGGACTACTATGGCTACACCTTC; CDR3: CASSGGDYYGYTF
V: TRBV7-9; D: .; J: TRBJ1-5; size: .; DNA: TGTGCCAGCAGCTCGGACGCGGCGGGGGATCAGCCCCAGCATTTT; CDR3: CASSSDAAGDQPQHF
V: TRBV18; D: .; J: TRBJ1-2; size: .; DNA: TGTGCCAGCTCACCACAGTACGGGGATGGCTACACCTTC; CDR3: CASSPQYGDGYTF
V: TRBV18; D: .; J: TRBJ1-1; size: .; DNA: TGTGCCAGCGGGTCGGGCACTGAAGCTTTCTTT; CDR3: CASGSGTEAFF
V: TRBV7-6; D: TRBD2; J: TRBJ2-1; size: .; DNA: TGTGCCAGCAGCCCCCGTAGCGGGGGGGCCTACAATGAGCAGTTCTTC; CDR3: CASSPRSGGAYNEQFF
V: TRBV10-1; D: .; J: TRBJ1-6; size: .; DNA: TGCGCCAGCAGTCCACACTGGGGGAGGACCTCCTCTCCCCTCCACTTT; CDR3: CASSPHWGRTSSPLHF
V: TRBV2; D: TRBD1; J: TRBJ1-1; size: .; DNA: TGTGCCAGCAGTAGGACAGGGAACACTGAAGCTTTCTTT; CDR3: CASSRTGNTEAFF
V: TRBV4-1; D: TRBD1; J: TRBJ1-4; size: .; DNA: TGCGCCAGCAGGCGGGACAGGGTGGGGGTTGAAAAACTGTTTTTT; CDR3: CASRRDRVGVEKLFF
V: TRBV9; D: TRBD2; J: TRBJ2-1; size: .; DNA: TGTGCCAGCAGCGTTAGTCCTAGCGGGAGCGCTGAGCAGTTCTTC; CDR3: CASSVSPSGSAEQFF
V: TRBV4-2; D: TRBD2; J: TRBJ2-3; size: .; DNA: TGTGCCAGCAGTCCCCGGACTAGCGGAGGGACAGATACGCAGTATTTT; CDR3: CASSPRTSGGTDTQYF
V: TRBV6-5; D: TRBD2; J: TRBJ2-5; size: .; DNA: TGTGCCAGCAGTCTAGCGGGGGAGCGCGGGACCCAGTACTTC; CDR3: CASSLAGERGTQYF
V: TRBV2; D: TRBD2; J: TRBJ2-7; size: once; DNA: TGTGCCAGCGGCGGGGGGGCAAGCATTTACGAGCAGTACTTC; CDR3: CASGGGASIYEQYF
V: TRBV27; D: TRBD2; J: TRBJ2-1; size: few; DNA: TGTGCCAGCAGTTTAGCGGGACTAGCGGGACATGAGCAGTTCTTC; CDR3: CASSLAGLAGHEQFF
V: TRBV2; D: TRBD2; J: TRBJ2-1; size: once; DNA: TGTGCCAGCAGTAAAGGACTAGCTGCCAATGAGCAGTTCTTC; CDR3: CASSKGLAANEQFF
V: TRBV14; D: .; J: TRBJ1-2; size: .; DNA: TGTGCCAGCAGCCAAAAAGGGAGAATCTATGGCTACACCTTC; CDR3: CASSQKGRIYGYTF
V: TRBV9; D: TRBD1; J: TRBJ1-2; size: .; DNA: TGTGCCAGCAGCGAGAGGCCCAACAGGGGGGTCTATGGCTACACCTTC; CDR3: CASSERPNRGVYGYTF
V: TRBV4-2; D: TRBD1; J: TRBJ1-1; size: .; DNA: TGTGCCAGCAGCCAAGCTAGGACAGGGGATATGAACACTGAAGCTTTCTTT; CDR3: CASSQARTGDMNTEAFF
V: TRBV5-4; D: .; J: TRBJ2-7; size: .; DNA: TGTGCCAGCAGGGGGGGACCGCAGATCGTCTACGAGCAGTACTTC; CDR3: CASRGGPQIVYEQYF
V: TRBV27; D: TRBD1; J: TRBJ2-3; size: .; DNA: TGTGCCACCTCAGACAGGGCTGGGTGGGATACGCAGTATTTT; CDR3: CATSDRAGWDTQYF
V: TRBV18; D: .; J: TRBJ1-5; size: .; DNA: TGTGCCAGCTCACTAAACGCAGGGGCCCATCAGCCCCAGCATTTT; CDR3: CASSLNAGAHQPQHF
V: TRBV7-2; D: TRBD1; J: TRBJ1-4; size: few; DNA: TGTGCCAGCAGCCAAGACAGGGGGGATGAAAAACTGTTTTTT; CDR3: CASSQDRGDEKLFF
V: TRBV6-5; D: TRBD1; J: TRBJ1-2; size: .; DNA: TGTGCCAGCCAGATACAGGGGAGGTATGGCTACACCTTC; CDR3: CASQIQGRYGYTF
V: TRBV4-3; D: .; J: TRBJ2-7; size: few; DNA: TGCGCCAGCAGCCAAGATATCCGGTCCCACGAGCAGTACTTC; CDR3: CASSQDIRSHEQYF